The clone carrying this T cell receptor beta chain was seen repeatedly, ten times or more. The CDR3 is made up of 16 amino acids. With V trimmed by 4 bases and J by 3 bases, 9 bases remained unmatched. This specimen comes from a study of patients and donors after allogeneic stem cell transplantation. MiXCR, applied by TCRdb to the RT-PCR reads, yields one record per CDR3 protein. The sample lists about a million distinct CDR3 sequences, under 20% seen once, with around 6% in the top ten. Sequencing was done on a sample of blood, either unsorted or a sorted T cell fraction (not recorded which). This rearrangement joins TRBV12-3 or TRBV12-4 to TRBJ1-5, with 7 bases aligning to TRBD1. This clonotype originated in a human donor who was either an allogeneic HSCT recipient or a stem cell or donor lymphocyte infusion donor (not recorded which). It is not recorded whose cells these are; they may come from a transplant donor. The CDR3 loop reads CASSSRRGGFNQPQHF. Written as DNA, the CDR3 is TGTGCCAGCAGTTCCCGCAGGGGGGGTTTCAATCAGCCCCAGCATTTT.